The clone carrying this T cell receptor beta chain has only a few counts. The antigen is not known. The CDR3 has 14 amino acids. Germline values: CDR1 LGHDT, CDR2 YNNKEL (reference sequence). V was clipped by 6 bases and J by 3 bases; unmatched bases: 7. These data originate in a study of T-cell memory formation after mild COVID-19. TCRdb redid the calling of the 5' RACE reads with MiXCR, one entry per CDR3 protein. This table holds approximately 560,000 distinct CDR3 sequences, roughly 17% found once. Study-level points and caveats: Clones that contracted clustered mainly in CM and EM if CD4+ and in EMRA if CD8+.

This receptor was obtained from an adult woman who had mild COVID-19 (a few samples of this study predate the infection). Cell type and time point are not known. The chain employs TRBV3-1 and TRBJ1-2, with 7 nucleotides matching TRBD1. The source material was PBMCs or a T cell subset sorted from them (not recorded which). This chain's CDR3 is CASRGSGGDYGYTF. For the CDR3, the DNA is TGTGCCAGCAGGGGTTCAGGGGGAGACTATGGCTACACCTTC.